The clone carrying this T cell receptor beta chain came up a few times. Its antigen remains unknown. The record originates from a study of T cells in Graves' hyperthyroidism and ophthalmopathy. About the study: Pretreatment peripheral blood was obtained at initial diagnosis.

The CDR3 regions of TCR beta were amplified from RNA transcripts. The HTBI primer set was used in a first-round RT-PCR of the TCR CDR3. MiXCR, run by TCRdb on the multiplex PCR reads, gives a single entry per CDR3 protein. The sample lists fewer than 900,000 distinct CDR3 sequences; over 15% were seen once. This CDR3 is 16 amino acids long. The ends lost 4 bases at V and 2 bases at J; junction bases unmatched: 7. Germline V gives CDR1 MNHNS, CDR2 SASEGT. Findings of the study overall: Most clonotypes that expanded in the thyroid above 0.001 also showed up in blood.

Absent ophthalmopathy progression within 18 months defined stable Graves' hyperthyroidism. Fresh peripheral blood, roughly 10 ml, was the source of the PBMCs. Specimen: blood. The chain recombines TRBV6-1 with TRBJ2-5, with 10 bases fitting TRBD1. This clonotype was sampled from a young man with Graves' hyperthyroidism. CDR3 nucleotide sequence: TGTGCCAGCAGTGTAATGACAGGGGGCTTACAAGAGACCCAGTACTTC. This translates into CASSVMTGGLQETQYF.